This T cell receptor (beta chain) is drawn from a study of CD8 T cells in ankylosing spondylitis. General study findings and limits: The disease-linked clones had a CD8+ phenotype and low blood frequencies.

This clonotype has a count of ten or more. Its antigen is currently unknown. The CDR3 spans 12 residues. Germline assignment: CDR1 SQVTM and CDR2 ANQGSEA. V was clipped by 7 bases and J by 5 bases, with 12 bases between them. As the method for making TCR beta libraries, quantitative 5'-RACE with molecular barcodes was used. TCRdb re-called the 5' RACE reads through MiXCR, storing one row per CDR3 protein. This table has 200,000 to 300,000 distinct CDR3 sequences, around 8% appearing once. The sample was blood, either unsorted or a sorted T cell fraction (not recorded which). J is TRBJ1-3 and V is TRBV29-1; TRBD1 is a possible D gene (5 bases). This receptor was taken from a female donor with ankylosing spondylitis or in good health (not recorded which). The CDR3 is CSGGTDRNTIYF. The CDR3 DNA reads TGCAGCGGGGGGACCGACCGAAACACCATATATTTT.